The clone carrying this T cell receptor beta chain was observed a few times. Its antigen is not known. This CDR3 comprises 15 residues. Germline values: CDR1 MNHEY, CDR2 SVGAGI. The germline V and J ends were trimmed by 4 bases and 0 bases, with 10 bases remaining between them. The time point here: pre-sensitization, week 0. Treatment in this sample: therapeutic diphenylcyclopropenone sensitization with weekly scalp DPC. This record comes from a study of human T cells and chemical hapten exposure. Study-wide background: The study sensitized with 2% DPC on an approximately 2 cm by approximately 2 cm patch of upper inner arm skin. Mainly, slight library volume differences in the pool made TCR yields vary. Notes on the study in general: With regard to DPC sensitization, TCRs above 1 in 1000 frequency did not change.

Each CDR3 protein is one row after TCRdb ran MiXCR on the RACE reads. Among fewer than 300,000 distinct CDR3 sequences, 7.5% to 10% were seen once, and the ten largest hold over 2%. The material sequenced was whole blood, taken in connection with sensitization to the hapten diphenylcyclopropenone (DPC). The V call is TRBV6-5, the J call TRBJ2-1; D remains unclear. This receptor was identified in a woman aged 40 to 50 with alopecia areata. Some clones in this sample may be carry-over from other donors' samples. The CDR3 spells CASSLTSSSYNEQFF. The CDR3 bases are TGTGCCAGCAGTTTAACTTCAAGCTCCTACAATGAGCAGTTCTTC.